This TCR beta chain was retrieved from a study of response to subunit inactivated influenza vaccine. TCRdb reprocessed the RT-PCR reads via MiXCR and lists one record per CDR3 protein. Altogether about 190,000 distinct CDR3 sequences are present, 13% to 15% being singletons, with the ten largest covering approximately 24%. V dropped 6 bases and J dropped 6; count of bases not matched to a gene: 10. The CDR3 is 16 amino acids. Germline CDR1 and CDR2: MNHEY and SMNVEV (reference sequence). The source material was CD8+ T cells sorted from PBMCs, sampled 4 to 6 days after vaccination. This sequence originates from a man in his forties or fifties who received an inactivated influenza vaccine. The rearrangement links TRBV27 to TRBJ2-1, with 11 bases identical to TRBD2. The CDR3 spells CASSKGTSGSINEQFF. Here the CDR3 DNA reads TGTGCCAGCAGCAAAGGCACTAGCGGGAGTATCAATGAGCAGTTCTTC.